The source of this T cell receptor beta chain is a study of blood T cell repertoires in COVID-19. On the study more broadly: There were acute and convalescent COVID-19 samples, and they came from the United States, Italy and Spain. PBMCs, B-cell-depleted T cells, or T cells provided the cDNA or gDNA that made up the material.

Per the authors' pipeline: Estimates of nucleated cell counts were drawn from the amplification of reference gene primers. Measured with immunoSEQ multiplex PCR; TCRdb has only the in-frame clones, and not every one. That table is the source of V, J and clone size, and D and trimming were worked out from the DNA. This table holds tens of thousands of clones, about nine tenths found once. V was pared by 10 bases and J by 8 bases, with 17 bases between. Germline V lookup: CDR1 SNHLY, CDR2 FYNNEI. The CDR3 totals 13 residues. The clonotype was recovered from a man aged 60 to 69 with acute or convalescent COVID-19. The specimen sequenced was peripheral blood. V is TRBV2 and J is TRBJ1-4, with a weak D call TRBD1 (5 bases). CDR3: CATARGQGEKLFF. In DNA, the CDR3 is TGTGCCACCGCAAGGGGCCAAGGGGAAAAACTGTTTTTT.